This T cell receptor (beta chain) was sequenced in a study of post-analysis software for immune sequencing data. Overall study results and limits: Roughly five TRBV segments were more frequent in patients than controls; TRBV5-6, TRBV5-1 and TRBV20-1 belonged to this group. Comparison with controls showed significantly lower normalized Chao1 diversity in multiple sclerosis patients.

Libraries were made from TCR beta cDNA, and they carried unique molecular identifiers. TCRdb reprocessed the PCR reads with MiXCR, giving one entry per CDR3 protein. The repertoire holds fewer than 850,000 distinct CDR3 sequences, 25% to 30% seen once, with around 0.6% in the top ten. Of note for this clonotype: Antigen unknown.

CDR3 length equals 14 residues. J was trimmed by 6 bases and V by 6 bases; bases with no gene match: 5. Sequences were obtained from blood. The V gene is TRBV12-3 or TRBV12-4, the J gene TRBJ2-2; the match to TRBD2 covers 9 bases. This TCR came from a girl between 5 and 17 years old with multiple sclerosis. The CDR3 DNA sequence: TGTGCCAGCAGGCGCGGGGGGGCGGCCGGGGAGCTGTTTTTT. Its protein is CASRRGGAAGELFF.